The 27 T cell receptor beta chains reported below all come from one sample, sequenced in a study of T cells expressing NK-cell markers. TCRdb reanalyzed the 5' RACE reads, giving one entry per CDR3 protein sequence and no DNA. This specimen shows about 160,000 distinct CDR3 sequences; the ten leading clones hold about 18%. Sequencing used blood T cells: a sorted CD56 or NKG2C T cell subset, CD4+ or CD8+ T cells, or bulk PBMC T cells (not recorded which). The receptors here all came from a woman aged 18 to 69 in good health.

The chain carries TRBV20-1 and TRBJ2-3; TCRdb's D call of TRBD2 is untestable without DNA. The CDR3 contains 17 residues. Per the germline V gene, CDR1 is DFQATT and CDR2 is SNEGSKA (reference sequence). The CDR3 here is CSPYGTSGSAGTDTQYF.

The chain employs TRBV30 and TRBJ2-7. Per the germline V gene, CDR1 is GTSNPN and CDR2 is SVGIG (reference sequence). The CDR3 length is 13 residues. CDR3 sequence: CAWSVDRDYEQYF.

CDR3 protein: CASSLNSGTGYYEQYF. The V call is TRBV28, the J call TRBJ2-7; TCRdb outputs TRBD1, but without DNA this stays unchecked. The CDR3 runs 16 residues. The germline CDR1 and CDR2 sequences are MDHEN and SYDVKM.

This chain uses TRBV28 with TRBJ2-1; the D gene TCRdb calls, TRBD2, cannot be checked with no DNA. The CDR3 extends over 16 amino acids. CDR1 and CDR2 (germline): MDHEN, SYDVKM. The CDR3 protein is CASSLGGSGRNNEQFF.

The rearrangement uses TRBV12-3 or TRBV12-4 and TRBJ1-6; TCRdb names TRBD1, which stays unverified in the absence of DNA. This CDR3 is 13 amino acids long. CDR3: CASSQQGNSPLHF.

Here the CDR3 reads CASSPTGNTGELFF. V usage is TRBV12-3 or TRBV12-4 and J usage is TRBJ2-2; with no DNA, the TCRdb D assignment of TRBD1 cannot be verified. This CDR3 spans 14 amino acids.

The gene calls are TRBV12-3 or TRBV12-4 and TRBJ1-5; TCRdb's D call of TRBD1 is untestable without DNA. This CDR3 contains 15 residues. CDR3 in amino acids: CASSWGQGGNQPQHF.

CDR3 sequence: CASSNSQGVEAFF. The rearrangement uses TRBV5-1 and TRBJ1-1; TCRdb returns TRBD1, unconfirmable since there is no DNA. The CDR3 totals 13 residues. Germline values: CDR1 SGHRS, CDR2 YFSETQ.

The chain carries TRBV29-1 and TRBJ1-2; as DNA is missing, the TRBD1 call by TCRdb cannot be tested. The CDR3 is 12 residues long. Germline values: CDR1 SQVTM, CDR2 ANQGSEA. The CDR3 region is CSGQGTDYGYTF.

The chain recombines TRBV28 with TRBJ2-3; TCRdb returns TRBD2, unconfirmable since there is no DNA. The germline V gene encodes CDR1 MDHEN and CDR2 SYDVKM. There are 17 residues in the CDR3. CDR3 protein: CASSSERIGRLKATQYF. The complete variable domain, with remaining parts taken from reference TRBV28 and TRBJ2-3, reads DVKVTQSSRYLVKRTGEKVFLECVQDMDHENMFWYRQDPGLGLRLIYFSYDVKMKEKGDIPEGYSVSREKKERFSLILESASTNQTSMYLCASSSERIGRLKATQYFGPGTRLTVL.

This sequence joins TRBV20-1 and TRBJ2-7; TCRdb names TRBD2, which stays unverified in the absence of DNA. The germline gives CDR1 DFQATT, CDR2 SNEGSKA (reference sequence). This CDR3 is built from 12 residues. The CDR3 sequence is CSARRPSFEQYF.

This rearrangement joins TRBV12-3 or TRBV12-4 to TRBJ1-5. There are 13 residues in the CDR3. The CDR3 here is CASSSSTQQPQHF.

The CDR3 protein is CAISAYGTVAGRGTTDTQYF. The rearrangement links TRBV10-3 to TRBJ2-3; lacking DNA, the TRBD2 call made by TCRdb goes unchecked. This CDR3 has 20 amino acids. Germline lookup yields CDR1 ENHRY and CDR2 SYGVKD.

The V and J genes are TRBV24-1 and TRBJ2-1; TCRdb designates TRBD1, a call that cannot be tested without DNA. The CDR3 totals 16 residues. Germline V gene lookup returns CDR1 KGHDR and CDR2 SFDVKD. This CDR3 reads CATSDFSQGGYNEQFF.

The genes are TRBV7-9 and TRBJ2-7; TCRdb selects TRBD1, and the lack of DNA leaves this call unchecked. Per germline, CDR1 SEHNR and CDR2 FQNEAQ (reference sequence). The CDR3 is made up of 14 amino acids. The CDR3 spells CASSSGGGLYEQYF.

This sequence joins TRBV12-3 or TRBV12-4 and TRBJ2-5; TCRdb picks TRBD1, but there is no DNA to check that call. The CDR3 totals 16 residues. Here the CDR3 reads CASSPSGGAGEETQYF.

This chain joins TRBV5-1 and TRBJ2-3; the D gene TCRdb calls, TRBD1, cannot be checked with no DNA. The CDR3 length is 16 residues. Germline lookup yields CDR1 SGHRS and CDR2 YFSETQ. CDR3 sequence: CASSIGTEGFTDTQYF.

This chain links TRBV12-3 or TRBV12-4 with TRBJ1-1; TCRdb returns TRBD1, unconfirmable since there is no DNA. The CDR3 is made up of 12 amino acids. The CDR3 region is CASSLSTGTAFF.

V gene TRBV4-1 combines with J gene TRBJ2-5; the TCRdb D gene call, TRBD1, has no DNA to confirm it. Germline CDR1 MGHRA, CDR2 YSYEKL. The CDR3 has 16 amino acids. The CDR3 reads CASSQRRQGAEETQYF.

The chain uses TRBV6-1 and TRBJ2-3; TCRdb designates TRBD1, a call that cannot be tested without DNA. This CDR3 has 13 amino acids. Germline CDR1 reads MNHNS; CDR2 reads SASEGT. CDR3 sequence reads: CASKGGSTDTQYF.

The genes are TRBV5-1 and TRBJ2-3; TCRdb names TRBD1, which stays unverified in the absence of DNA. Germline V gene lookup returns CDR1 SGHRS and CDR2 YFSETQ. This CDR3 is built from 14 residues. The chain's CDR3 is CASKGTQVVDTQYF.

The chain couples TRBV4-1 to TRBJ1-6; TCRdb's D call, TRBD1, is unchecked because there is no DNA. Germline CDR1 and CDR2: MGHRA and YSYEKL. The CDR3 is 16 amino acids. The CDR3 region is CASSHLGQGDNSPLHF.

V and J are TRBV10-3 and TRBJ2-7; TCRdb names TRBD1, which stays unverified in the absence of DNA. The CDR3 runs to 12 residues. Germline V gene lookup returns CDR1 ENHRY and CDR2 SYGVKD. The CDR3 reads CAISPGHYEQYF.

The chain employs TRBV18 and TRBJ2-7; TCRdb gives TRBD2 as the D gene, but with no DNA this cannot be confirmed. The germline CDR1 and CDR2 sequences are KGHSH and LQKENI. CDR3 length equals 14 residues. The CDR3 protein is CASSPLAGANEQYF.

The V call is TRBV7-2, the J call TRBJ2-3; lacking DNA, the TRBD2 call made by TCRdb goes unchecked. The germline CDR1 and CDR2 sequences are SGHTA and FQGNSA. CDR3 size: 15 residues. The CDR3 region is CASSSGGAGGDTQYF.

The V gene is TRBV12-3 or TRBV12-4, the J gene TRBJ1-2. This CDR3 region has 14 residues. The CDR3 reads CASSSGPGLRDGTF.

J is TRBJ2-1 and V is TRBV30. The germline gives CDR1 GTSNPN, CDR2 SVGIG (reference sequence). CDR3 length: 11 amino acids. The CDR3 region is CAWSVRNEQFF.